Below are 18 T cell receptor beta chains sequenced from a single sample in a study of blood T cell repertoires in COVID-19. Profiling relied on immunoSEQ multiplex PCR, and the TCRdb table lists in-frame clones only, not all of them. In the table there are tens of thousands of clones, roughly three quarters of which are singletons. The specimen was peripheral blood. Receptors were obtained from a man in his 60s with acute or convalescent COVID-19.

This chain uses TRBV12-3 or TRBV12-4 with TRBJ2-5; maybe TRBD1 (6 bases). Trimming pared 6 bases from V and 5 bases from J, leaving 13 bases between. This CDR3 has 13 residues. Here the CDR3 reads CASSHRDGETQYF. Written as DNA, the CDR3 is TGTGCCAGCAGCCACAGGGATGGCGAGACCCAGTACTTC.

This clone was seen more than once but under ten times. This sequence joins TRBV6-2 or TRBV6-3 and TRBJ1-5, with D hard to call. The V end lost 0 bases, the J end lost 0 bases, and 3 bases lay between the germline ends. The CDR3 length is 14 residues. CDR1 is MNHEY, CDR2 SVGEGT, per germline. The DNA for the CDR3 is TGTGCCAGCAGTTACTCCAATAGCAATCAGCCCCAGCATTTT. Translating it yields CASSYSNSNQPQHF.

This CDR3 reads CAWSVPQGLRGYTF. The CDR3 DNA is TGTGCCTGGAGTGTACCCCAGGGGTTAAGGGGCTACACCTTC. The genes are TRBV30 and TRBJ1-2; maybe TRBD1 (6 bases). Deletions cut 0 bases from V and 8 bases from J, with 16 bases between. Germline loops: CDR1 GTSNPN, CDR2 SVGIG (reference sequence). This CDR3 contains 14 residues.

This clone is a singleton in its sample. The chain recombines TRBV15 with TRBJ1-5, with no clear D. The V end was cut by 5 bases, the J end by 0 bases, with 5 bases between. The CDR3 extends over 13 amino acids. Per germline, CDR1 LNHNV and CDR2 YYDKDF (reference sequence). The CDR3 protein is CATSRSSNQPQHF. DNA for the CDR3: TGTGCCACCAGCCGTTCTAGCAATCAGCCCCAGCATTTT.

This clone has just one count. This chain connects TRBV24-1 to TRBJ1-4; no definite D call. V was cut by 9 bases and J by 0 bases, with 10 bases left in between. The CDR3 contains 14 residues. The germline gives CDR1 KGHDR, CDR2 SFDVKD. The CDR3 loop reads CATVVPATNEKLFF. The CDR3 DNA is TGTGCCACCGTCGTTCCAGCAACTAATGAAAAACTGTTTTTT.

In nucleotides, the CDR3 is TGTGCCAGCAGAGGACAGGGGGATGCCGGGGAGCTGTTTTTT. This encodes CASRGQGDAGELFF. The V gene is TRBV6-4, the J gene TRBJ2-2, with TRBD1 matching 10 bases. The V gene's germline CDR1 is MRHNA and CDR2 SNTAGT. The trim removed 6 bases at V and 6 bases at J, leaving 4 bases unmatched. CDR3 size: 14 residues.

The rearrangement joins TRBV5-6 to TRBJ1-1; TRBD1 is a possible D gene (6 bases). The CDR3 spans 14 residues. Per the germline V gene, CDR1 is SGHDT and CDR2 is YYEEEE. The ends were cut back, 4 bases at V and 3 bases at J, with 13 bases in the middle. CDR3 sequence (DNA): TGTGCCAGCAGCCAGCAGGGGAGAGACACTGAAGCTTTCTTT. This translates into CASSQQGRDTEAFF.

The rearrangement links TRBV19 to TRBJ2-2; D is unresolved. CDR3 length equals 14 residues. V was clipped by 2 bases and J by 4 bases, with 8 bases between them. Germline-derived CDR1 and CDR2 are LNHDA and SQIVND (reference sequence). The CDR3 here is CASSISASTGELFF. DNA of the CDR3: TGTGCCAGTAGTATAAGTGCCAGCACCGGGGAGCTGTTTTTT.

The chain combines TRBV2 with TRBJ1-5; 8 bases line up with TRBD1. The junction had 3 bases not matched to a gene; V was cut back by 5 bases and J by 0 bases. This CDR3 region has 15 residues. Germline V gene lookup returns CDR1 SNHLY and CDR2 FYNNEI. For the CDR3, the DNA is TGTGCCAGCAGTCGGGACAGGTTTAGCAATCAGCCCCAGCATTTT. This encodes CASSRDRFSNQPQHF.

The chain employs TRBV19 and TRBJ2-7; 7 bases line up with TRBD1. J gave up 4 bases and V 5 bases, and 5 bases lay outside the gene matches. Germline V gives CDR1 LNHDA, CDR2 SQIVND (reference sequence). The CDR3 has 13 amino acids. The CDR3 region is CASSGGQKYEQYF. CDR3 in DNA: TGTGCCAGTAGTGGGGGACAGAAATACGAGCAGTACTTC.

The rearrangement joins TRBV6-5 to TRBJ1-2, with 7 bases matching TRBD1. CDR1 is MNHEY and CDR2 is SVGAGI in the germline V gene. The CDR3 runs to 15 residues. The ends lost 0 bases at V and 5 bases at J; junction bases unmatched: 6. CDR3 sequence (DNA): TGTGCCAGCAGTTACTCGAGACAGGGCGCATATGGCTACACCTTC. It translates to CASSYSRQGAYGYTF.

The chain combines TRBV9 with TRBJ2-1; 7 bases are shared with TRBD1. CDR1 and CDR2 (germline): SGDLS, YYNGEE. The CDR3 loop spans 16 amino acids. J lost 8 bases, V lost 0 bases, and 11 bases had no gene match. The CDR3 spells CASSVGRSGGEYEQFF. The CDR3, as DNA: TGTGCCAGCAGCGTAGGACGGTCAGGGGGAGAATATGAGCAGTTCTTC.

V is TRBV7-6 and J is TRBJ1-1; no firm D call. V was cut by 4 bases and J by 3 bases, with 15 bases left in between. The CDR3 spans 15 residues. Germline loops: CDR1 SGHVS, CDR2 FNYEAQ. The CDR3 bases are TGTGCCAGCAGCTCCGGAGAGGTTGGCGACACTGAAGCTTTCTTT. Translating it yields CASSSGEVGDTEAFF.

This clone has only a few counts. The genes are TRBV7-6 and TRBJ2-3; TRBD1 agrees at 8 bases. Germline CDR1 reads SGHVS; CDR2 reads FNYEAQ. This CDR3 comprises 17 residues. The V segment lost 1 base and the J segment 0 bases; nucleotides outside the gene matches: 6. CDR3 in DNA: TGTGCCAGCAGCTTAGGAACAGGGGGAAGTAGCACAGATACGCAGTATTTT. This encodes CASSLGTGGSSTDTQYF.

The gene calls are TRBV23-1 and TRBJ2-5; 9 bases fit TRBD1. TRBV23-1 is an ORF, and what it does is uncertain. CDR3 length: 15 residues. V trimming: 6 bases; J trimming: 4 bases; junction bases outside the gene matches: 9. The CDR3 DNA sequence: TGCGCCAGCAGCCCACTAGCACAGGGGGCAGAGACCCAGTACTTC. It translates to CASSPLAQGAETQYF.

The rearrangement uses TRBV5-1 and TRBJ1-4; no definite D call. Germline V gives CDR1 SGHRS, CDR2 YFSETQ. The germline V and J ends were trimmed by 0 bases and 4 bases, with 7 bases remaining between them. CDR3 length equals 14 residues. In DNA, the CDR3 is TGCGCCAGCAGCTTGGGACACGGTAATGAAAAACTGTTTTTT. Translated: CASSLGHGNEKLFF.

The chain couples TRBV20-1 to TRBJ2-3; no definite D call. The germline CDR1 and CDR2 sequences are DFQATT and SNEGSKA (reference sequence). This CDR3 has 11 amino acids. The ends were cut back, 2 bases at V and 3 bases at J, with 3 bases in the middle. As DNA, the CDR3 is TGCAGTGCTAGACAAACAGATACGCAGTATTTT. Translation: CSARQTDTQYF.

J is TRBJ1-2 and V is TRBV18; D gene uncertain. The ends were cut back, 1 base at V and 0 bases at J, with 6 bases in the middle. Germline CDR1 is KGHSH and CDR2 is LQKENI. This CDR3 has 14 residues. In DNA form, the CDR3 reads TGTGCCAGCTCACCACTTTCAGCTAACTATGGCTACACCTTC. It is translated as CASSPLSANYGYTF.